The 30 T cell receptor beta chains given below trace back to one sample, sequenced in a study of control samples from healthy donors and cancer patients. This table comes from immunoSEQ multiplex PCR, and its TCRdb copy is limited to in-frame clones, with some not included. The table has some 140,000 clones, about 94% seen once. The sequenced sample consisted of blood. These TCRs come from a man aged 40-49 years in good health.

The genes are TRBV7-6 and TRBJ1-6; possible D gene TRBD1, 6 bases. The CDR3 is 14 residues long. Per the germline V gene, CDR1 is SGHVS and CDR2 is FNYEAQ. V lost 6 bases and J lost 8, with 14 bases in between. CDR3 DNA sequence: TGTGCCAGCAGTTTCGGGGGCGCGGATTCACCCCTCCACTTT. Amino acid sequence: CASSFGGADSPLHF.

This clone appeared once. The V gene is TRBV2, the J gene TRBJ1-1; D might be TRBD1 (5 bases). The CDR3 loop spans 17 amino acids. CDR1 and CDR2 (germline): SNHLY, FYNNEI. Between the trimmed V and J ends, which lost 5 bases and 3 bases, there was a span of 22 bases. CDR3: CASSPTPQGRGDTEAFF. CDR3 in DNA: TGTGCCAGCAGTCCGACCCCCCAGGGCCGGGGGGACACTGAAGCTTTCTTT.

The chain joins TRBV21-1 to TRBJ1-5. TRBV21-1 is recorded as a pseudogene. The length of the CDR3 is 16 residues. The chain's CDR3 is CASSRRYNYSNQPQHF. CDR3 coding DNA: TGTGCCAGCAGCCGACGGTACAACTATAGCAATCAGCCCCAGCATTTT.

Here the CDR3 reads CASSLAAQGPYEQYF. The CDR3 coding sequence is TGTGCCAGCAGCTTGGCCGCACAGGGCCCCTACGAGCAGTACTTC. The rearrangement links TRBV7-9 to TRBJ2-7, with TRBD1 as a possible D gene (6 bases). This CDR3 comprises 15 residues. Germline CDR1 is SEHNR and CDR2 is FQNEAQ (reference sequence). The V end lost 3 bases, the J end lost 2 bases, and 14 bases lay between the germline ends.

This clone appeared a single time. This rearrangement joins TRBV5-1 to TRBJ2-4; D not certain. This CDR3 comprises 14 residues. Looked up from germline, CDR1 is SGHRS and CDR2 is YFSETQ. Trimming took 3 bases from V and 8 from J, leaving 15 bases between them. The CDR3 region is CASSYGPKADIQYF. CDR3 DNA sequence: TGCGCCAGCAGCTACGGACCAAAGGCGGACATTCAGTACTTC.

The sample holds one count of this clone. V and J are TRBV7-9 and TRBJ1-1; D remains unclear. CDR1 is SEHNR and CDR2 is FQNEAQ in the germline V gene (reference sequence). The V and J ends lost 1 base and 6 bases respectively, with 6 bases between them. The CDR3 is 12 amino acids. The CDR3 protein is CASSLDGPEAFF. The CDR3 DNA sequence: TGTGCCAGCAGCTTAGATGGACCTGAAGCTTTCTTT. The complete variable domain, with remaining parts taken from reference TRBV7-9 and TRBJ1-1, reads DTGVSQNPRHKITKRGQNVTFRCDPISEHNRLYWYRQTLGQGPEFLTYFQNEAQLEKSRLLSDRFSAERPKGSFSTLEIQRTEQGDSAMYLCASSLDGPEAFFGQGTRLTVV.

The count of this clone is one. The chain recombines TRBV6-5 with TRBJ1-2; perhaps TRBD1 as D (6 bases). V was clipped by 1 base and J by 0 bases, with 9 bases between them. Germline lookup yields CDR1 MNHEY and CDR2 SVGAGI. CDR3 size: 15 residues. This CDR3 is CASSYYGGSNYGYTF. The CDR3 bases are TGTGCCAGCAGTTACTATGGGGGCTCTAACTATGGCTACACCTTC.

This chain uses TRBV6-1 with TRBJ1-2; D not resolved. Per the germline V gene, CDR1 is MNHNS and CDR2 is SASEGT. The CDR3 runs to 15 residues. V lost 3 bases and J 2 bases, leaving 13 bases between the germline ends. The CDR3: CASSETILDNYGYTF. The CDR3 region has the DNA TGTGCCAGCAGTGAGACGATTTTGGACAACTATGGCTACACCTTC.

The chain couples TRBV10-2 to TRBJ2-3; 7 nucleotides align to TRBD2. The CDR3 totals 17 residues. V was clipped by 6 bases and J by 3 bases; unmatched bases: 15. The germline V gene encodes CDR1 WSHSY and CDR2 SAAADI. CDR3 sequence: CASRRNAGSGATDTQYF. For the CDR3, the DNA is TGCGCCAGCAGACGAAATGCAGGGAGCGGGGCAACAGATACGCAGTATTTT.

The chain uses TRBV19 and TRBJ2-3; 8 bases are a match to TRBD2. The ends lost 7 bases at V and 1 base at J; junction bases unmatched: 1. The germline CDR1 and CDR2 sequences are LNHDA and SQIVND (reference sequence). The CDR3 loop spans 13 amino acids. The CDR3 reads CASNGGGTDTQYF. DNA for the CDR3: TGTGCCAGTAACGGGGGGGGCACAGATACGCAGTATTTT.

The gene calls are TRBV30 and TRBJ1-2; 10 nucleotides match TRBD1. The V gene's germline CDR1 is GTSNPN and CDR2 SVGIG (reference sequence). The CDR3 covers 13 residues. J gave up 8 bases and V 5 bases, and 8 bases lay outside the gene matches. The CDR3 bases are TGTGCCTGGGGGGACAGGGGACATTTCGGCTACACCTTC. Protein: CAWGDRGHFGYTF.

V is TRBV12-3 or TRBV12-4 and J is TRBJ2-3, with D unclear. The V and J ends lost 3 bases and 0 bases respectively, with 4 bases between them. The CDR3 has 13 amino acids. The CDR3 protein is CASSLRSTDTQYF. The CDR3 DNA reads TGTGCCAGCAGTTTGCGGAGCACAGATACGCAGTATTTT.

CDR3 protein: CASSFSGQGNYGYTF. Here the CDR3 DNA reads TGTGCCAGCAGCTTCTCCGGACAGGGCAACTATGGCTACACCTTC. The chain employs TRBV7-9 and TRBJ1-2; 8 nucleotides align to TRBD1. CDR1 is SEHNR, CDR2 FQNEAQ, per germline (reference sequence). J was trimmed by 2 bases and V by 3 bases; bases with no gene match: 5. This CDR3 spans 15 amino acids. The variable domain in full, completed from reference TRBV7-9 and TRBJ1-2, reads DTGVSQNPRHKITKRGQNVTFRCDPISEHNRLYWYRQTLGQGPEFLTYFQNEAQLEKSRLLSDRFSAERPKGSFSTLEIQRTEQGDSAMYLCASSFSGQGNYGYTFGSGTRLTVV.

The chain uses TRBV5-6 and TRBJ2-3; 8 bases align to TRBD1. V dropped 0 bases and J dropped 5; count of bases not matched to a gene: 8. Germline CDR1 is SGHDT and CDR2 is YYEEEE. The CDR3 has 16 amino acids. The CDR3 bases are TGTGCCAGCAGCTTGGTACTTCAGGGGGCCGTAGATACGCAGTATTTT. It encodes CASSLVLQGAVDTQYF.

The chain carries TRBV24-1 and TRBJ2-1; D tentatively reads TRBD1 or TRBD2 (6 bases each). In germline, CDR1 is KGHDR, CDR2 SFDVKD. The CDR3 has 16 amino acids. The germline V and J ends were trimmed by 0 bases and 8 bases, with 16 bases remaining between them. CDR3 sequence: CATSDLQTSGAHEQFF. CDR3 nucleotide sequence: TGTGCCACCAGTGATTTGCAAACTTCGGGGGCGCATGAGCAGTTCTTC.

V and J are TRBV5-4 and TRBJ1-2; 9 nucleotides align to TRBD1. Trimming removed 0 bases from V and 4 bases from J; junction bases left unmatched: 1. Germline V lookup: CDR1 SGHNT, CDR2 YYREEE (reference sequence). The CDR3 spans 14 residues. CDR3 protein: CASSLDRGPYGYTF. CDR3 sequence (DNA): TGTGCCAGCAGCTTGGACAGGGGGCCCTATGGCTACACCTTC.

The rearrangement joins TRBV9 to TRBJ2-3, with TRBD2 matching 11 bases. The V gene end was trimmed by 3 bases and the J gene end by 0 bases; junction bases not matched to a gene: 6. The germline V gene encodes CDR1 SGDLS and CDR2 YYNGEE. This CDR3 is 17 amino acids long. The CDR3 DNA sequence: TGTGCCAGCAGCGCCCTAATAGCGGGGGGGAGCACAGATACGCAGTATTTT. This codes for CASSALIAGGSTDTQYF.

The gene calls are TRBV19 and TRBJ2-3; 7 bases fit TRBD1. There are 14 residues in the CDR3. CDR1 and CDR2 from the germline V gene are LNHDA and SQIVND (reference sequence). Trimming took 2 bases from V and 4 from J; bases not matched to a gene: 3. Here the CDR3 reads CASSIRTGADTQYF. The CDR3, as DNA: TGTGCCAGTAGTATAAGGACAGGAGCAGATACGCAGTATTTT.

The chain uses TRBV6-5 and TRBJ2-1; D call uncertain. The CDR3 length is 14 residues. Trimming shortened V by 2 bases and J by 1 base, and 6 bases separated the two germline ends. The germline CDR1 and CDR2 sequences are MNHEY and SVGAGI. CDR3 nucleotides: TGTGCCAGCAGTTACCGTGCTTCCTACAATGAGCAGTTCTTC. This gives the protein CASSYRASYNEQFF.

The chain employs TRBV19 and TRBJ1-2; unclear D gene. Germline V CDR1 and CDR2: LNHDA, SQIVND (reference sequence). The V and J ends lost 5 bases and 8 bases respectively, with 18 bases between them. The CDR3 length is 14 residues. In DNA form, the CDR3 reads TGTGCCAGTAGTGTTCGCGGGGTCGTCCGGGGCTACACCTTC. Protein: CASSVRGVVRGYTF.

This clone appeared a few times. The chain couples TRBV6-1 to TRBJ2-3; D gene uncertain. The CDR3 contains 15 residues. The V gene's germline CDR1 is MNHNS and CDR2 SASEGT. Trimming removed 2 bases from V and 2 bases from J, with 11 bases in between. CDR3 sequence: CASSEPARVTDTQYF. The CDR3 coding sequence is TGTGCCAGCAGTGAACCCGCCCGAGTCACAGATACGCAGTATTTT.

This chain connects TRBV28 to TRBJ1-5; TRBD1 aligns across 7 bases. Trimming at V came to 5 bases and at J to 4 bases, leaving 5 bases not matched to a gene. From germline, CDR1 is MDHEN and CDR2 SYDVKM. The CDR3 extends over 14 amino acids. CDR3 in DNA: TGTGCCAGCAGTGGATTGACAGGGAATCAGCCCCAGCATTTT. Its protein product is CASSGLTGNQPQHF.

This clone was picked up one time. This chain joins TRBV18 and TRBJ1-2; D is possibly TRBD1 (5 bases). Germline V gene data show CDR1 as KGHSH and CDR2 as LQKENI. Trimming stripped 0 bases from V and 6 bases from J, with 8 bases between. This CDR3 has 13 amino acids. The CDR3 DNA is TGTGCCAGCTCACCACCGGCAGGGCATGGCTACACCTTC. Protein sequence: CASSPPAGHGYTF.

The chain recombines TRBV6-6 with TRBJ1-6, with 9 bases lining up with TRBD1. Germline assignment: CDR1 MNHNY and CDR2 SVGAGI (reference sequence). V shed 7 bases, J shed 4 bases, and the junction held 5 bases outside the gene matches. There are 15 residues in the CDR3. The CDR3 spells CASITGGLYNSPLHF. The DNA for the CDR3 is TGTGCCAGCATTACAGGGGGCCTATATAATTCACCCCTCCACTTT.

Of note for this clone: At the DNA level, this CDR3 is encoded by other sequences in the same sample as well. This chain uses TRBV2 with TRBJ1-5, with TRBD1 matching over 8 bases. The CDR3 contains 14 residues. The trim removed 5 bases at V and 4 bases at J, leaving 4 bases unmatched. Germline CDR1 reads SNHLY; CDR2 reads FYNNEI. CDR3 DNA sequence: TGTGCCAGCAGTCGACAGGGGAGGAATCAGCCCCAGCATTTT. It encodes CASSRQGRNQPQHF.

The rearrangement joins TRBV24-1 to TRBJ2-3, with D possibly TRBD2 on 5 matching bases. V lost 5 bases and J 0 bases, leaving 14 bases between the germline ends. Germline CDR1 reads KGHDR; CDR2 reads SFDVKD. The CDR3 is 16 residues long. The CDR3 loop reads CATSAGSGGSTDTQYF. CDR3 in DNA: TGTGCCACCAGTGCAGGATCTGGCGGGAGCACAGATACGCAGTATTTT.

A word on this clone: One end of the junction does not line up with germline, which may come from a read error. The chain couples TRBV27 to TRBJ2-7; D is ambiguous. Germline CDR1 and CDR2: MNHEY and SMNVEV (reference sequence). This CDR3 spans 13 amino acids. The CDR3 is CASSLSVSYEQYF. In DNA form, the CDR3 reads TGTGCCAGCAGTCTATCAGTTTCCTACGAGCAGTACTTC.

The chain joins TRBV7-2 to TRBJ2-1; D ambiguous. The CDR3 consists of 16 residues. V lost 6 bases and J 0 bases, leaving 15 bases between the germline ends. Per germline, CDR1 SGHTA and CDR2 FQGNSA. CDR3 sequence reads: CASSRSGSSSYNEQFF. For the CDR3, the DNA is TGTGCCAGCAGTCGGTCAGGTTCGAGCTCCTACAATGAGCAGTTCTTC.

The count of this clone is one. The genes are TRBV9 and TRBJ1-1, with a weak D call TRBD1 (6 bases). V was trimmed by 4 bases and J by 2 bases, leaving 12 bases between them. The CDR3 contains 14 residues. In germline, CDR1 is SGDLS, CDR2 YYNGEE. The CDR3 is CASSPQQGNTEAFF. The CDR3 DNA is TGTGCCAGCAGCCCACAACAGGGTAACACTGAAGCTTTCTTT. Together with reference TRBV9 and TRBJ1-1, the CDR3 gives the full variable domain: DSGVTQTPKHLITATGQRVTLRCSPRSGDLSVYWYQQSLDQGLQFLIQYYNGEERAKGNILERFSAQQFPDLHSELNLSSLELGDSALYFCASSPQQGNTEAFFGQGTRLTVV.

The chain has TRBV28 and TRBJ1-1; no clear D. From germline, CDR1 is MDHEN and CDR2 SYDVKM. The CDR3 is made up of 14 amino acids. Trimming cost V 2 bases and J 0 bases, with 7 bases left between them. Written as DNA, the CDR3 is TGTGCCAGCAGTTTAAGGTTGATGAACACTGAAGCTTTCTTT. Translated, it gives CASSLRLMNTEAFF. The full variable domain, its missing parts supplied by reference TRBV28 and TRBJ1-1, is DVKVTQSSRYLVKRTGEKVFLECVQDMDHENMFWYRQDPGLGLRLIYFSYDVKMKEKGDIPEGYSVSREKKERFSLILESASTNQTSMYLCASSLRLMNTEAFFGQGTRLTVV.